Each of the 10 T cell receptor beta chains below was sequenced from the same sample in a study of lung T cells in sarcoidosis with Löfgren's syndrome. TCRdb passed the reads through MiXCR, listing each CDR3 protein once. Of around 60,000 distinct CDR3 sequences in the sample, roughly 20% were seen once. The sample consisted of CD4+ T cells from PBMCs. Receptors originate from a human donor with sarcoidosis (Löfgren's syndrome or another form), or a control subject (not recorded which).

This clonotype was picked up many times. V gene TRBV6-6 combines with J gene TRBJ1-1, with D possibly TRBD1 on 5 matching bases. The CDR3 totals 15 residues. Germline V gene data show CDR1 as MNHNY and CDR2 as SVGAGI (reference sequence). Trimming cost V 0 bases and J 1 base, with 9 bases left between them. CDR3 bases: TGTGCCAGCAGTTACTCGGGACTTTCGAACACTGAAGCTTTCTTT. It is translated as CASSYSGLSNTEAFF.

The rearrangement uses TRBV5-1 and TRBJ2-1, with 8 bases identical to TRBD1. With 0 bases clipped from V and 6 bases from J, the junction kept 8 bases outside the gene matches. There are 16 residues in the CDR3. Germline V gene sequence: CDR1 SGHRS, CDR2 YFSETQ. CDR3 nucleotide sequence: TGCGCCAGCAGCTTGGGGCCGGGACAGGAGGGCAATGAGCAGTTCTTC. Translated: CASSLGPGQEGNEQFF.

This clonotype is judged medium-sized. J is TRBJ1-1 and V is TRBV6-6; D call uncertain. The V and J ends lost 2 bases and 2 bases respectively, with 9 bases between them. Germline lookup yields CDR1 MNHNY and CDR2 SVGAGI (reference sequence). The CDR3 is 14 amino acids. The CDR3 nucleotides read TGTGCCAGCAGTTACAGCACAGCAAACACTGAAGCTTTCTTT. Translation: CASSYSTANTEAFF.

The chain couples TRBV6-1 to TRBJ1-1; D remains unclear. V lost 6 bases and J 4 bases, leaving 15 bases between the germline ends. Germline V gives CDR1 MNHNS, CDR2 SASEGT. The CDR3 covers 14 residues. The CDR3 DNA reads TGTGCCAGCAGACGTGACGGTCTGAGCACTGAAGCTTTCTTT. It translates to CASRRDGLSTEAFF.

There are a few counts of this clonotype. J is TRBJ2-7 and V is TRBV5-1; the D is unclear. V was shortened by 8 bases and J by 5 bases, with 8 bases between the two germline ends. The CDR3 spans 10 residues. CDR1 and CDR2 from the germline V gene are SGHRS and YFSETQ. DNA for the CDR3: TGCGCCAGGACAAGAGACGAGCAGTACTTC. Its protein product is CARTRDEQYF.

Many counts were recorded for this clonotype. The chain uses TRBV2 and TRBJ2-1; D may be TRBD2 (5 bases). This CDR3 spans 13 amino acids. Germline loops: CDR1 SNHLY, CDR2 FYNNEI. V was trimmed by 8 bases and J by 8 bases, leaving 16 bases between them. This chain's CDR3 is CASATAAGDEQFF. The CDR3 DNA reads TGTGCCAGCGCTACGGCCGCGGGCGATGAGCAGTTCTTC. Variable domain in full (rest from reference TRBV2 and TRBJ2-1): EPEVTQTPSHQVTQMGQEVILRCVPISNHLYFYWYRQILGQKVEFLVSFYNNEISEKSEIFDDQFSVERPDGSNFTLKIRSTKLEDSAMYFCASATAAGDEQFFGPGTRLTVL.

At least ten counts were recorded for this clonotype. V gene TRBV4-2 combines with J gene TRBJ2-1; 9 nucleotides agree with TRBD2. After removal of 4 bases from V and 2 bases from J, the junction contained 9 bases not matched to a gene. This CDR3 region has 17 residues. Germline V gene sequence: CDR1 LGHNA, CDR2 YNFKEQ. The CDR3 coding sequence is TGTGCCAGCAGCCGGGGTGCTAGCGGGGAGGCCTACAATGAGCAGTTCTTC. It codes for CASSRGASGEAYNEQFF.

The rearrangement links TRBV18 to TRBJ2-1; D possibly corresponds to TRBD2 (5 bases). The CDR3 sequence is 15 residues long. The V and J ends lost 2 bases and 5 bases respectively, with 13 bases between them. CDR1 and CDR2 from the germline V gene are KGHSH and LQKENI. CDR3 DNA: TGTGCCAGCTCACCATCCGGAGGAGGAAACAATGAGCAGTTCTTC. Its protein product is CASSPSGGGNNEQFF.

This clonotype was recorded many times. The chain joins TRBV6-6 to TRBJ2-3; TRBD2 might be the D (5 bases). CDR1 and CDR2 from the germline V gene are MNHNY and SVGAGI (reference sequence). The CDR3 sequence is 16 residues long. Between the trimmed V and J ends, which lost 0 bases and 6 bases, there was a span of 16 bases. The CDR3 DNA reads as TGTGCCAGCAGTTACTCCCGGCCCGGGGTCGCCGATACGCAGTATTTT. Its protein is CASSYSRPGVADTQYF.

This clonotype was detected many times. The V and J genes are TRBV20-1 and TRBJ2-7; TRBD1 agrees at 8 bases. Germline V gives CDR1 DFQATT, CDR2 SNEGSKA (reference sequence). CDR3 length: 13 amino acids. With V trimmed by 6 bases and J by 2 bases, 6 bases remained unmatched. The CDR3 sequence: CSAPRTGTYEQYV. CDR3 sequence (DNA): TGCAGTGCCCCTAGGACAGGGACCTACGAGCAGTACGTC.